This TCR beta chain originates from a study of identical twins. Germline CDR1 and CDR2: SQVTM and ANQGSEA. Trimming removed 5 bases from V and 6 bases from J, with 10 bases in between. The CDR3 is 11 residues long. A universal primer site arose from template switching, and cDNA bore unique molecular identifiers. TCRdb processed the 5' RACE reads anew with MiXCR; each CDR3 protein has one entry. The data show 400,000 to 550,000 distinct CDR3 sequences, with 13% to 15% seen just once and 0.98% held by the top ten. These data were likewise used in another study, on yellow fever vaccine responses in identical twins.

The sample taken for sequencing was CD4+ T cells sorted from blood. The chain has TRBV29-1 and TRBJ1-2; no clear D. The TCR comes from a woman between 18 and 29 years old in good health. CDR3 DNA sequence: TGCAGCGTTCTGGCGGGAAATGGCTACACCTTC. This translates into CSVLAGNGYTF.